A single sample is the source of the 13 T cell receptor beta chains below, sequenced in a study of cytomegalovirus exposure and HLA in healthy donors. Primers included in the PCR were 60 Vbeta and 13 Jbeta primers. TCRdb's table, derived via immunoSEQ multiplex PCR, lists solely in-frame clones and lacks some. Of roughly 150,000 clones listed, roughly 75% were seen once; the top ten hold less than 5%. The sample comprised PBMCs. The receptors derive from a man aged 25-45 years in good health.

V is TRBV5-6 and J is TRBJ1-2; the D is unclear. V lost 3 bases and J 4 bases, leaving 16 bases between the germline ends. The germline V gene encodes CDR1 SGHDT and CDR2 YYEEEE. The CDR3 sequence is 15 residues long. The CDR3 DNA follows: TGTGCCAGCAGCTATAAGGGAGCAACCCTCTATGGCTACACCTTC. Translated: CASSYKGATLYGYTF.

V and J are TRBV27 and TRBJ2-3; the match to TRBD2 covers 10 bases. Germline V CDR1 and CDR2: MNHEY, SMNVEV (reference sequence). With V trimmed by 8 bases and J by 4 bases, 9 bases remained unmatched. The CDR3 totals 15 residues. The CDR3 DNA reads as TGTGCCAGCTTGAACCTAGCGGGAGATTCAGATACGCAGTATTTT. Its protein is CASLNLAGDSDTQYF.

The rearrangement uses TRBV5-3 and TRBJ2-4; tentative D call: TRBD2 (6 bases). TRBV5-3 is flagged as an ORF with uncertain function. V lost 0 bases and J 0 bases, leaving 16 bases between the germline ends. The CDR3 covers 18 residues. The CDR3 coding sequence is TGTGCCAGAAGCTTGGAGTCGGGAGAGGGGTCAGCCAAAAACATTCAGTACTTC. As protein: CARSLESGEGSAKNIQYF.

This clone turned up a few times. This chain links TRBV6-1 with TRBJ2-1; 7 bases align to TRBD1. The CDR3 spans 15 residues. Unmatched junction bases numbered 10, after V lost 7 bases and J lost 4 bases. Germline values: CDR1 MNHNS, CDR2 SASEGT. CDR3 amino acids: CASTNQGVSYNEQFF. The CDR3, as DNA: TGTGCCAGCACCAACCAGGGGGTGAGTTACAATGAGCAGTTCTTC.

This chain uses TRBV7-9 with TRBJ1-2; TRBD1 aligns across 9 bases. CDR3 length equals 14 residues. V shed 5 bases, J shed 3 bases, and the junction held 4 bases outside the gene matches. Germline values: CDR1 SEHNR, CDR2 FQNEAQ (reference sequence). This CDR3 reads CASSDRDRDYGYTF. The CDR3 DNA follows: TGTGCCAGCAGCGACCGGGACAGGGACTATGGCTACACCTTC.

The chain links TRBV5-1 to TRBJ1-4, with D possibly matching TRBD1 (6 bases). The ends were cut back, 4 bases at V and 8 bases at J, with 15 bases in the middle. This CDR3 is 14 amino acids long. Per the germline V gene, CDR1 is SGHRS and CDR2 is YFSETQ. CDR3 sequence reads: CASSPGQLGEKLFF. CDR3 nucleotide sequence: TGCGCCAGCAGCCCAGGACAGTTGGGAGAAAAACTGTTTTTT.

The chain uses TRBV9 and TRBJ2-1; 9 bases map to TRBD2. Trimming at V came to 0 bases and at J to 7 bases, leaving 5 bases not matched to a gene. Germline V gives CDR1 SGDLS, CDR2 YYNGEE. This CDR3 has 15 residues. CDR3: CASSVVGTSPNEQFF. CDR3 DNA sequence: TGTGCCAGCAGCGTAGTGGGGACTAGCCCTAATGAGCAGTTCTTC.

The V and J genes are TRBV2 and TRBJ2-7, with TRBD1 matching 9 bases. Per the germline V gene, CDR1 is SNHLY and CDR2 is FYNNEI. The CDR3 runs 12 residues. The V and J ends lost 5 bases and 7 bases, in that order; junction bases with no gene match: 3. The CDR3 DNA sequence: TGTGCCAGCAGTTACAGGGGGCGTGAGCAGTACTTC. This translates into CASSYRGREQYF.

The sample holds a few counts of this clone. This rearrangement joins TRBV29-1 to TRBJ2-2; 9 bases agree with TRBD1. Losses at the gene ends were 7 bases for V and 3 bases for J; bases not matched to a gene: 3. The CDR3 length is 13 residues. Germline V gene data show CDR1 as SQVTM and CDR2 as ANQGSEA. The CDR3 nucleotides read TGCAGCGGGACAGGGGTCGACACCGGGGAGCTGTTTTTT. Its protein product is CSGTGVDTGELFF.

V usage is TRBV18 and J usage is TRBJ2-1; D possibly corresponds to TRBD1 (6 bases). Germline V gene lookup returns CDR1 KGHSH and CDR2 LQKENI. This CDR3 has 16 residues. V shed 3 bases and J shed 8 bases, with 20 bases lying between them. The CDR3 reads CASSPPGTLEGDEQFF. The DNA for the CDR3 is TGTGCCAGCTCACCCCCCGGGACCCTTGAGGGGGATGAGCAGTTCTTC.

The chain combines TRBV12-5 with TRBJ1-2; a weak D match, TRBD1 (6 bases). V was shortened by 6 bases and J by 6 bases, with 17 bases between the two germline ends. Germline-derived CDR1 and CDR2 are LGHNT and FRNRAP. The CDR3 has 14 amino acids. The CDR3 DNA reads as TGTGCTAGTGGGTCAGGGAGCGGGGGCGATGGCTACACCTTC. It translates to CASGSGSGGDGYTF.

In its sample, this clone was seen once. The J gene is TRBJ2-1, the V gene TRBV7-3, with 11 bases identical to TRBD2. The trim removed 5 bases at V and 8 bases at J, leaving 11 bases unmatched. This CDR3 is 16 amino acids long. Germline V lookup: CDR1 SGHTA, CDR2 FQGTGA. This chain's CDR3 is CASSLSSGRLGDEQFF. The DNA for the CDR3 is TGTGCCAGCAGCCTCTCTAGCGGGAGGCTTGGGGATGAGCAGTTCTTC.

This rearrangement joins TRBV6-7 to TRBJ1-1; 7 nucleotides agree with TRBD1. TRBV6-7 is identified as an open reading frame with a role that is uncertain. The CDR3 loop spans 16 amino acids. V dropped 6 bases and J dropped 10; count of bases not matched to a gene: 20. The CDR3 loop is CASSRGETGQDNLAFF. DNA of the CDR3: TGTGCCAGCAGCCGGGGTGAGACTGGACAGGATAATTTAGCTTTCTTT.